These 30 T cell receptor beta chains originate from one sample sequenced in a study of cytomegalovirus exposure and HLA in healthy donors. The protocol was immunoSEQ multiplex PCR, while the TCRdb copy is restricted to in-frame clones and leaves out a portion. Of around 350,000 clones listed, 86% were seen once; the top ten hold approximately 0.86%. Input material: PBMCs. The receptors originated from a young woman in good health and CMV-seronegative.

Details on this clone: The same CDR3 also results from other DNA sequences found in this sample. The rearrangement links TRBV27 to TRBJ2-1, with 14 bases fitting TRBD2. The CDR3 has 15 residues. The V gene's germline CDR1 is MNHEY and CDR2 SMNVEV (reference sequence). With 5 bases clipped from V and 7 bases from J, the junction kept 4 bases outside the gene matches. DNA of the CDR3: TGTGCCAGCAGTCCCGGGACTAGCGGGGGTAATGAGCAGTTCTTC. Translated, it gives CASSPGTSGGNEQFF.

V and J are TRBV30 and TRBJ2-7, with 8 nucleotides matching TRBD1. CDR1 is GTSNPN, CDR2 SVGIG, per germline (reference sequence). With V trimmed by 4 bases and J by 7 bases, 12 bases remained unmatched. The CDR3 consists of 14 residues. The CDR3 DNA is TGTGCCTGGAATTTAGGACAGGGCTCGAGGGAGCAGTACTTC. This encodes CAWNLGQGSREQYF.

The chain is built from TRBV5-1 and TRBJ1-3, with a weak D call TRBD1 (5 bases). The CDR3 contains 14 residues. Germline-derived CDR1 and CDR2 are SGHRS and YFSETQ. The V end was cut by 4 bases, the J end by 4 bases, with 12 bases between. The CDR3 DNA sequence: TGCGCCAGCAGCCGGCAGGGTCAGGGAAACACCATATATTTT. It codes for CASSRQGQGNTIYF.

This clone was counted between two and nine times. The chain employs TRBV5-4 and TRBJ1-4, with D hard to call. CDR1 is SGHNT and CDR2 is YYREEE in the germline V gene (reference sequence). Trimming pared 0 bases from V and 7 bases from J, leaving 13 bases between. CDR3 length: 15 amino acids. Written as DNA, the CDR3 is TGTGCCAGCAGCTTGGGCGGGGAAATCGGTGAAAAACTGTTTTTT. Protein product: CASSLGGEIGEKLFF.

The chain recombines TRBV7-9 with TRBJ1-4; the D gene is possibly TRBD1 (6 bases). Germline V gene lookup returns CDR1 SEHNR and CDR2 FQNEAQ (reference sequence). The V end was cut by 5 bases, the J end by 7 bases, with 14 bases between. CDR3 length equals 14 residues. DNA for the CDR3: TGTGCCAGCAGCCCCATCCAGGGGCGTGAAAAACTGTTTTTT. As protein: CASSPIQGREKLFF.

The V gene is TRBV30, the J gene TRBJ2-5, with D possibly matching TRBD1 (6 bases). The CDR3 has 13 amino acids. Trimming removed 1 base from V and 5 bases from J, with 11 bases in between. Germline CDR1 GTSNPN, CDR2 SVGIG (reference sequence). In DNA, the CDR3 is TGTGCCTGGAGTGGGGGGCCCGTCGAGACCCAGTACTTC. Translating it yields CAWSGGPVETQYF. Together with reference TRBV30 and TRBJ2-5, the CDR3 gives the full variable domain: SQTIHQWPATLVQPVGSPLSLECTVEGTSNPNLYWYRQAAGRGLQLLFYSVGIGQISSEVPQNLSASRPQDRQFILSSKKLLLSDSGFYLCAWSGGPVETQYFGPGTRLLVL.

This chain links TRBV7-9 with TRBJ2-7, with a weak D call TRBD2 (6 bases). Trimming stripped 5 bases from V and 0 bases from J, with 17 bases between. The CDR3 is 16 amino acids. Germline V gene lookup returns CDR1 SEHNR and CDR2 FQNEAQ (reference sequence). Here the CDR3 DNA reads TGTGCCAGCAGCCCCCCCGGGACGCGGGGCTCCTACGAGCAGTACTTC. Translating it yields CASSPPGTRGSYEQYF.

The genes are TRBV18 and TRBJ2-2; perhaps TRBD2 as D (7 bases). The length of the CDR3 is 15 residues. Trimming shortened V by 6 bases and J by 4 bases, and 15 bases separated the two germline ends. Per germline, CDR1 KGHSH and CDR2 LQKENI. The CDR3: CASSSFGGLTGELFF. As DNA, the CDR3 is TGTGCCAGCTCTTCGTTCGGGGGGCTCACCGGGGAGCTGTTTTTT.

This sequence joins TRBV11-2 and TRBJ2-1, with 7 nucleotides matching TRBD2. The J segment lost 7 bases and the V segment lost 8 bases, leaving 8 bases of the junction unmatched. The CDR3 runs to 13 residues. Germline V gene data show CDR1 as SGHAT and CDR2 as FQNNGV. The CDR3 loop reads CASGRANWNEQFF. The CDR3, as DNA: TGTGCCAGCGGGAGGGCCAATTGGAATGAGCAGTTCTTC.

Points on this clone: At one of its ends the junction is not consistent with the germline gene, which may arise from a read error. The rearrangement uses TRBV4-1 and TRBJ1-6; D ambiguous. Germline lookup yields CDR1 MGHRA and CDR2 YSYEKL. The CDR3 has 19 residues. CDR3 sequence (DNA): TGCGCCAGCAGCGAAGACCTCCGATCGCGGAGCTCCTATAATTCACCCCTCCACTTT. Amino acids: CASSEDLRSRSSYNSPLHF.

The J gene is TRBJ2-7, the V gene TRBV4-1, with 12 positions matching TRBD2. V lost 2 bases, J lost 4 bases, and 6 bases stayed unmatched. CDR1 and CDR2 (germline): MGHRA, YSYEKL. The CDR3 contains 16 residues. In DNA, the CDR3 is TGCGCCAGCAGCCAACCAACTAGCGGGAGGCGGTACGAGCAGTACTTC. Its protein product is CASSQPTSGRRYEQYF.

This chain uses TRBV7-6 with TRBJ2-7, with 10 bases aligning to TRBD1. CDR3 size: 15 residues. The J segment lost 2 bases and the V segment lost 5 bases, leaving 6 bases of the junction unmatched. CDR1 is SGHVS, CDR2 FNYEAQ, per germline. CDR3 in DNA: TGTGCCAGCAGCCTCCGGACAGGGGGGACCTACGAGCAGTACTTC. The encoded protein is CASSLRTGGTYEQYF.

The chain joins TRBV27 to TRBJ2-2, with D perhaps TRBD2 (6 bases). The V end was cut by 3 bases, the J end by 4 bases, with 18 bases between. This CDR3 comprises 17 residues. Per the germline V gene, CDR1 is MNHEY and CDR2 is SMNVEV (reference sequence). CDR3 in DNA: TGTGCCAGCAGTTTTCTGTCTGGAGGGTATGGCACCGGGGAGCTGTTTTTT. Translating it yields CASSFLSGGYGTGELFF.

This rearrangement joins TRBV13 to TRBJ2-7; 12 bases agree with TRBD1. Per germline, CDR1 PRHDT and CDR2 FYEKMQ (reference sequence). V gave up 6 bases and J gave up 6 bases; unmatched junction bases: 9. The CDR3 totals 15 residues. The CDR3 nucleotides read TGTGCCAGCAGAATATCGTGGGACAGGGGGCGCGAGCAGTACTTC. Protein product: CASRISWDRGREQYF.

CDR3 sequence reads: CASSYRGDTQYF. CDR3 sequence (DNA): TGTGCCAGCAGCTACAGGGGAGATACGCAGTATTTT. The chain uses TRBV11-2 and TRBJ2-3; 7 bases are a match to TRBD1. Germline trimming cut 4 bases from V and 5 bases from J; bases unmatched to any gene: 0. The CDR3 loop spans 12 amino acids. Germline V gene data show CDR1 as SGHAT and CDR2 as FQNNGV.

V and J are TRBV11-3 and TRBJ2-7; 10 nucleotides match TRBD1. The CDR3 covers 15 residues. Germline V lookup: CDR1 SGHNT, CDR2 YENEEA. V trimming: 1 base; J trimming: 6 bases; junction bases outside the gene matches: 6. CDR3 region: CASSLAGTGAREQYF. The CDR3 nucleotides read TGTGCCAGCAGCTTAGCCGGGACAGGGGCCCGCGAGCAGTACTTC.

J is TRBJ2-3 and V is TRBV7-2, with D unresolved. The germline V gene encodes CDR1 SGHTA and CDR2 FQGNSA. The CDR3 is 15 residues long. Trimming removed 9 bases from V and 2 bases from J, with 18 bases in between. The CDR3 spells CASQFSGATTDTQYF. DNA of the CDR3: TGTGCCAGTCAATTTAGTGGAGCTACCACAGATACGCAGTATTTT.

V is TRBV9 and J is TRBJ2-2, with a weak D call TRBD2 (5 bases). The CDR3 contains 15 residues. V lost 0 bases and J 6 bases, leaving 12 bases between the germline ends. The germline gives CDR1 SGDLS, CDR2 YYNGEE. The CDR3 sequence is CASSVGVSEAGELFF. The CDR3 DNA is TGTGCCAGCAGCGTAGGCGTTAGCGAGGCCGGGGAGCTGTTTTTT.

The chain links TRBV5-1 to TRBJ1-5, with D unresolved. This CDR3 has 15 residues. Trimming left V 1 base short and J 0 bases short, with 8 bases between. The V gene's germline CDR1 is SGHRS and CDR2 YFSETQ. The CDR3 nucleotides read TGCGCCAGCAGCTTGAGCGGAAATAGCAATCAGCCCCAGCATTTT. Its protein product is CASSLSGNSNQPQHF. Drawing the rest from reference TRBV5-1 and TRBJ1-5, the complete variable domain is KAGVTQTPRYLIKTRGQQVTLSCSPISGHRSVSWYQQTPGQGLQFLFEYFSETQRNKGNFPGRFSGRQFSNSRSEMNVSTLELGDSALYLCASSLSGNSNQPQHFGDGTRLSIL.

The chain joins TRBV29-1 to TRBJ2-5; 7 bases are a match to TRBD2. Trimming at V came to 7 bases and at J to 5 bases, leaving 7 bases not matched to a gene. CDR3 length equals 12 residues. The V gene's germline CDR1 is SQVTM and CDR2 ANQGSEA. The CDR3 DNA reads as TGCAGCGGCGGGAGAGTGGGGGAGACCCAGTACTTC. Amino acids: CSGGRVGETQYF. The complete variable domain, with remaining parts taken from reference TRBV29-1 and TRBJ2-5, reads SAVISQKPSRDICQRGTSLTIQCQVDSQVTMMFWYRQQPGQSLTLIATANQGSEATYESGFVIDKFPISRPNLTFSTLTVSNMSPEDSSIYLCSGGRVGETQYFGPGTRLLVL.

The chain carries TRBV27 and TRBJ2-7; weak D call: TRBD1 (5 bases). The germline V gene has CDR1 MNHEY and CDR2 SMNVEV (reference sequence). The CDR3 runs to 13 residues. V lost 2 bases to trimming and J lost 4 bases, with 9 bases between them. The CDR3 region is CASSLRQPYEQYF. CDR3 coding DNA: TGTGCCAGCAGTTTAAGACAGCCTTACGAGCAGTACTTC.

V gene TRBV27 combines with J gene TRBJ2-1, with D perhaps matching TRBD2 (5 bases). This CDR3 has 11 amino acids. V lost 6 bases and J lost 7, with 7 bases in between. Germline assignment: CDR1 MNHEY and CDR2 SMNVEV (reference sequence). In DNA, the CDR3 is TGTGCCAGCAGGACGGGGAATGAGCAGTTCTTC. Protein sequence: CASRTGNEQFF.

This chain links TRBV27 with TRBJ2-2, with TRBD1 as a possible D gene (6 bases). Per the germline V gene, CDR1 is MNHEY and CDR2 is SMNVEV (reference sequence). This CDR3 has 14 residues. Trimming left V 6 bases short and J 5 bases short, with 13 bases between. CDR3 amino acids: CASSLDSLTGELFF. The DNA of the CDR3 is TGTGCCAGCAGCTTGGACAGTCTAACCGGGGAGCTGTTTTTT.

The rearrangement uses TRBV14 and TRBJ2-3, with 13 nucleotides matching TRBD2. The CDR3 extends over 17 amino acids. Looked up from germline, CDR1 is SGHDN and CDR2 is FVKESK. J was trimmed by 0 bases and V by 3 bases; bases with no gene match: 3. This CDR3 reads CASSHGLAGVSTDTQYF. CDR3 coding DNA: TGTGCCAGCAGCCACGGACTAGCGGGGGTTAGCACAGATACGCAGTATTTT.

The chain joins TRBV14 to TRBJ2-5; the D gene is possibly TRBD2 (5 bases). The CDR3 runs 16 residues. Germline V gene lookup returns CDR1 SGHDN and CDR2 FVKESK. The V end lost 0 bases, the J end lost 4 bases, and 15 bases lay between the germline ends. CDR3 protein: CASSQDRKGGRETQYF. CDR3 coding DNA: TGTGCCAGCAGCCAAGATCGGAAGGGTGGGAGAGAGACCCAGTACTTC.

This clone was observed once. The genes are TRBV27 and TRBJ1-2, with D unresolved. CDR1 MNHEY and CDR2 SMNVEV come from the germline V gene (reference sequence). V was clipped by 3 bases and J by 2 bases, with 19 bases between them. The CDR3 runs 17 residues. The CDR3 region has the DNA TGTGCCAGCAGTTTCGCGTGGAGGCGTAACGTGAACTATGGCTACACCTTC. It is translated as CASSFAWRRNVNYGYTF.

The gene calls are TRBV30 and TRBJ1-2; tentative D call: TRBD1 (5 bases). CDR3 size: 15 residues. Trimming removed 0 bases at V and 0 bases at J, with 11 bases between. CDR1 GTSNPN and CDR2 SVGIG come from the germline V gene (reference sequence). The CDR3 sequence: CAWSVARTSNYGYTF. In nucleotides, the CDR3 is TGTGCCTGGAGTGTAGCCAGGACATCTAACTATGGCTACACCTTC.

The chain recombines TRBV28 with TRBJ2-3; TRBD2 aligns across 10 bases. The CDR3 length is 17 residues. Looked up from germline, CDR1 is MDHEN and CDR2 is SYDVKM. The V gene end was trimmed by 1 base and the J gene end by 0 bases; junction bases not matched to a gene: 4. This CDR3 is CASSLYQRGGSTDTQYF. CDR3 nucleotides: TGTGCCAGCAGTTTATATCAGCGGGGGGGTAGCACAGATACGCAGTATTTT.

The genes are TRBV9 and TRBJ2-3; 7 nucleotides match TRBD2. This CDR3 contains 16 residues. V was pared by 3 bases and J by 2 bases, with 9 bases of the junction left unmatched. Germline CDR1 SGDLS, CDR2 YYNGEE. The CDR3: CASSASAGEVTDTQYF. The CDR3 bases are TGTGCCAGCAGCGCCAGCGCGGGAGAGGTCACAGATACGCAGTATTTT.

The chain carries TRBV14 and TRBJ2-3; the D is unclear. V was cut by 1 base and J by 2 bases, with 7 bases left in between. Looked up from germline, CDR1 is SGHDN and CDR2 is FVKESK. CDR3 size: 14 residues. CDR3 residues: CASSQGLYTDTQYF. Written as DNA, the CDR3 is TGTGCCAGCAGCCAAGGACTGTACACAGATACGCAGTATTTT.